This T cell receptor (beta chain) was recovered during a study of cytomegalovirus exposure and HLA in healthy donors. Amplification used 60 Vbeta primers and 13 Jbeta primers. Only in-frame clones appear in the TCRdb table, and some are missing; sequencing was by immunoSEQ multiplex PCR. The profile covers 250,000 to 350,000 clones, with just over 85% appearing a single time and roughly 4% taken by the ten largest. The CDR3 runs 14 residues. In germline, CDR1 is SGDLS, CDR2 YYNGEE. V lost 1 base, J lost 0 bases, and 7 bases lay in between. This TCR came from a man aged 40-49 years in good health and CMV-seropositive. Source material: PBMCs. The chain combines TRBV9 with TRBJ1-1, with no clear D. CDR3 DNA: TGTGCCAGCAGCGTAAGTGGGCTGAACACTGAAGCTTTCTTT. It yields the protein CASSVSGLNTEAFF.